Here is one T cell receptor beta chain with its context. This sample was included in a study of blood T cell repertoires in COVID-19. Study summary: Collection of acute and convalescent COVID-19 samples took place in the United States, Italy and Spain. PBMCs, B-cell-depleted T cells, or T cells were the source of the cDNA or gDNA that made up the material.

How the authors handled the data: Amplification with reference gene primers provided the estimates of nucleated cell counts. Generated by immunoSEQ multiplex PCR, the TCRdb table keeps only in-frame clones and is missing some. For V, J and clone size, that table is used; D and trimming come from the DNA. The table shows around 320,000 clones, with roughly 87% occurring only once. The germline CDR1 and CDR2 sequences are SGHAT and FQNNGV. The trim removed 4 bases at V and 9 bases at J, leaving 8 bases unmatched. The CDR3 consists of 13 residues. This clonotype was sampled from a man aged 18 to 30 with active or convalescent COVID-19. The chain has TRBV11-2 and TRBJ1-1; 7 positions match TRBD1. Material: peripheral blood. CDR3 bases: TGTGCCAGCAGCTCGAACAGGGGTCCCCAAGCTTTCTTT. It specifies CASSSNRGPQAFF. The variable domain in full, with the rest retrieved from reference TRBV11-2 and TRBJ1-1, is EAGVAQSPRYKIIEKRQSVAFWCNPISGHATLYWYQQILGQGPKLLIQFQNNGVVDDSQLPKDRFSAERLKGVDSTLKIQPAKLEDSAVYLCASSSNRGPQAFFGQGTRLTVV.